These 23 T cell receptor beta chains share one sample of origin, sequenced in a study of control samples from healthy donors and cancer patients. Profiled with immunoSEQ multiplex PCR; TCRdb holds only in-frame clones, not every one. The sample lists some 40,000 clones, around 94% seen once, with approximately 24% in the top ten. Material for sequencing was blood. Receptor source: a man aged 55 to 70 in good health.

The chain is built from TRBV10-2 and TRBJ2-1; D perhaps matches TRBD2 (6 bases). Trimming took off 9 bases at V and 8 bases at J, with 20 bases between the two ends. CDR1 WSHSY and CDR2 SAAADI come from the germline V gene. This CDR3 region has 14 residues. This chain's CDR3 is CASLVGGVGDEQFF. The CDR3 DNA reads as TGCGCCAGTTTGGTGGGAGGCGTCGGGGATGAGCAGTTCTTC.

V usage is TRBV7-6 and J usage is TRBJ2-5, with TRBD1 matching 8 bases. This CDR3 contains 15 residues. Per germline, CDR1 SGHVS and CDR2 FNYEAQ. V shed 5 bases and J 4 bases; nucleotides not matched to a gene: 9. The CDR3 bases are TGTGCCAGCAGCCTCTCCGGACAGGGAAGAGAGACCCAGTACTTC. Protein sequence: CASSLSGQGRETQYF.

This clone is a singleton in its sample. The chain employs TRBV18 and TRBJ1-1; D is perhaps TRBD1 (5 bases). V lost 8 bases to trimming and J lost 4 bases, with 17 bases between them. Germline loops: CDR1 KGHSH, CDR2 LQKENI. This CDR3 has 14 amino acids. The CDR3 sequence: CASGGQVSGTEAFF. The CDR3 DNA sequence: TGTGCCAGCGGGGGTCAGGTTTCGGGCACTGAAGCTTTCTTT.

The V and J genes are TRBV30 and TRBJ2-5, with D perhaps TRBD2 (5 bases). V was shortened by 3 bases and J by 2 bases, with 13 bases between the two germline ends. Germline CDR1 and CDR2: GTSNPN and SVGIG (reference sequence). This CDR3 contains 14 residues. CDR3 region: CAWSSRRVQETQYF. DNA of the CDR3: TGTGCCTGGAGCTCGCGGCGGGTTCAAGAGACCCAGTACTTC.

The genes are TRBV5-6 and TRBJ2-7, with TRBD2 matching 7 bases. The CDR3 is 15 residues long. Germline CDR1 and CDR2: SGHDT and YYEEEE. Trimming cost V 2 bases and J 1 base; bases outside gene matches: 6. CDR3 sequence: CASSFRASGSYEQYF. For the CDR3, the DNA is TGTGCCAGCAGCTTTCGGGCTAGCGGATCCTACGAGCAGTACTTC.

This sequence joins TRBV14 and TRBJ1-6; D is uncertain. From germline, CDR1 is SGHDN and CDR2 FVKESK. The CDR3 is made up of 15 amino acids. V gave up 1 base and J gave up 7 bases, with 11 bases separating them. The CDR3 is CASSQAKSGNSPLHF. The CDR3, as DNA: TGTGCCAGCAGCCAAGCCAAGTCAGGAAATTCACCCCTCCACTTT.

Note on this clone: Relative to the germline gene, one junction end is altered; a read error may explain this. This sample also contains other DNA sequences that code for the same CDR3. V and J are TRBV10-3 and TRBJ2-1; tentatively, D is TRBD2 (5 bases). Germline CDR1 and CDR2: ENHRY and SYGVKD. The CDR3 runs 11 residues. The CDR3 bases are TGCGCCATCCGGGGTGACAATGAGCAGTTCTTC. Its translation: CAIRGDNEQFF.

Written as DNA, the CDR3 is TGTGCCAGCAGCCAACCTCAGGGGGCTGAAGCTTTCTTT. Translating gives CASSQPQGAEAFF. The chain uses TRBV4-2 and TRBJ1-1; TRBD1 matches 7 bases. There are 13 residues in the CDR3. J gave up 6 bases and V 2 bases, and 3 bases lay outside the gene matches. From germline, CDR1 is LGHNA and CDR2 YNFKEQ.

Here the CDR3 DNA reads TGTGCCAGCAGACCTTGGGACGGGACAGGGAGCGCTGAAGCTTTCTTT. Amino acids: CASRPWDGTGSAEAFF. The chain is built from TRBV11-2 and TRBJ1-1; 9 bases are shared with TRBD1. The germline CDR1 and CDR2 sequences are SGHAT and FQNNGV. The CDR3 length is 16 residues. V gave up 6 bases and J gave up 6 bases; unmatched junction bases: 14.

The CDR3 sequence is CATGAGGGDEQFF. CDR3 nucleotide sequence: TGTGCCACAGGGGCTGGAGGGGGGGATGAGCAGTTCTTC. The chain carries TRBV24-1 and TRBJ2-1, with D possibly matching TRBD2 (7 bases). The V end was cut by 10 bases, the J end by 8 bases, with 17 bases between. The germline V gene encodes CDR1 KGHDR and CDR2 SFDVKD. The CDR3 spans 13 residues.

The V and J genes are TRBV4-2 and TRBJ2-7; no clear D. The V gene lost 0 bases and the J gene lost 7 bases, with 28 bases spanning the gap. The V gene's germline CDR1 is LGHNA and CDR2 YNFKEQ. CDR3 length equals 19 residues. CDR3 DNA: TGTGCCAGCAGCCAAGAAGACGGAAAGATAACTCGTCCCGTGCGAGAGCAGTACTTC. Translating gives CASSQEDGKITRPVREQYF.

The gene calls are TRBV7-8 and TRBJ2-7; the match to TRBD1 covers 7 bases. The V segment lost 4 bases and the J segment 1 base; nucleotides outside the gene matches: 7. Germline V CDR1 and CDR2: SGHVS, FQNEAQ. The CDR3 contains 15 residues. The CDR3 here is CASSSRATGSYEQYF. The CDR3 coding sequence is TGTGCCAGCAGCTCTAGGGCGACAGGGTCCTACGAGCAGTACTTC.

The count of this clone is one. The V call is TRBV5-1, the J call TRBJ1-3, with D perhaps TRBD1 (6 bases). CDR1 and CDR2 (germline): SGHRS, YFSETQ. Trimming stripped 4 bases from V and 4 bases from J, with 9 bases between. This CDR3 comprises 13 residues. In nucleotides, the CDR3 is TGCGCCAGCAGCACCGGACAGGGAAACACCATATATTTT. Translating it yields CASSTGQGNTIYF.

V and J are TRBV7-3 and TRBJ2-1; TRBD2 matches 14 bases. Germline CDR1 reads SGHTA; CDR2 reads FQGTGA. The CDR3 consists of 15 residues. V shed 2 bases and J 13 bases; nucleotides not matched to a gene: 7. The CDR3 coding sequence is TGTGCCAGCAGCTTAGGGGGACTAGCGGGAGACTATCAGTTCTTC. This sequence encodes CASSLGGLAGDYQFF.

The chain is built from TRBV7-2 and TRBJ2-7; tentatively, D is TRBD1 (5 bases). Trimming removed 1 base from V and 3 bases from J, with 10 bases in between. The CDR3 sequence is 14 residues long. Germline V gives CDR1 SGHTA, CDR2 FQGNSA. CDR3 sequence reads: CASSLDAGFYEQYF. The CDR3 coding sequence is TGTGCCAGCAGCTTAGATGCAGGGTTCTACGAGCAGTACTTC.

This chain connects TRBV7-9 to TRBJ2-7; 7 positions agree with TRBD1. CDR1 and CDR2 (germline): SEHNR, FQNEAQ (reference sequence). This CDR3 has 13 amino acids. The V gene end was trimmed by 1 base and the J gene end by 7 bases; junction bases not matched to a gene: 4. CDR3 nucleotides: TGTGCCAGCAGCTTAGTCGACAGGGTTGAGCAGTACTTC. Its protein is CASSLVDRVEQYF.

This CDR3 is CAWSLYRNNEQFF. In DNA form, the CDR3 reads TGTGCCTGGAGCTTATACAGGAACAATGAGCAGTTCTTC. This chain connects TRBV30 to TRBJ2-1; D possibly corresponds to TRBD1 (5 bases). V was trimmed by 3 bases and J by 5 bases, leaving 11 bases between them. The CDR3 length is 13 residues. Germline V gene lookup returns CDR1 GTSNPN and CDR2 SVGIG (reference sequence).

The chain recombines TRBV11-2 with TRBJ2-7, with D hard to call. Per the germline V gene, CDR1 is SGHAT and CDR2 is FQNNGV. The CDR3 has 12 amino acids. The germline V and J ends were trimmed by 2 bases and 3 bases, with 5 bases remaining between them. CDR3 amino acids: CASSLNSYEQYF. The CDR3 DNA reads as TGTGCCAGCAGCTTAAACAGCTACGAGCAGTACTTC.

The chain is built from TRBV7-2 and TRBJ2-5; D gene uncertain. Looked up from germline, CDR1 is SGHTA and CDR2 is FQGNSA. V was clipped by 3 bases and J by 5 bases, with 4 bases between them. The CDR3 totals 11 residues. The DNA of the CDR3 is TGTGCCAGCAGCTTTGGGGAGACCCAGTACTTC. Protein: CASSFGETQYF.

The CDR3 sequence is CASSYNRGSNYGYTF. The CDR3 DNA reads as TGTGCCAGCAGTTACAACAGGGGGTCTAACTATGGCTACACCTTC. This chain joins TRBV6-5 and TRBJ1-2, with 8 bases fitting TRBD1. Trimming at V came to 2 bases and at J to 0 bases, leaving 2 bases not matched to a gene. The length of the CDR3 is 15 residues. Germline assignment: CDR1 MNHEY and CDR2 SVGAGI.

The rearrangement links TRBV28 to TRBJ2-2, with D unclear. Trimming cost V 6 bases and J 0 bases, with 8 bases left between them. This CDR3 region has 14 residues. The germline V gene encodes CDR1 MDHEN and CDR2 SYDVKM. CDR3 protein: CASSLVSNTGELFF. For the CDR3, the DNA is TGTGCCAGCAGCCTGGTATCGAACACCGGGGAGCTGTTTTTT.

The chain links TRBV25-1 to TRBJ2-7, with a possible D match to TRBD2 (6 bases). The CDR3 is made up of 14 amino acids. V dropped 3 bases and J dropped 1 base, with 10 bases sitting between them. CDR1 is MGHDK and CDR2 is SYGVNS in the germline V gene. Here the CDR3 reads CASSEGLISYEQYF. The CDR3 DNA reads as TGTGCCAGCAGTGAGGGACTGATTTCCTACGAGCAGTACTTC.

The rearrangement joins TRBV7-8 to TRBJ2-2; a weak D match, TRBD1 (6 bases). V gave up 5 bases and J gave up 6 bases, with 10 bases separating them. CDR3 length: 13 amino acids. CDR1 and CDR2 (germline): SGHVS, FQNEAQ. The DNA of the CDR3 is TGTGCCAGCAGCCAACAGGGTTCCGGGGAGCTGTTTTTT. Translating it yields CASSQQGSGELFF.